This entry describes one T cell receptor beta chain. Using immunoSEQ multiplex PCR, the repertoire was profiled, and TCRdb retains in-frame clones only, with some absent. Found here are about 100,000 clones, 85% to 90% of them singletons; the top ten hold approximately 8.4%. This sample is drawn from a study of control samples from healthy donors and cancer patients. The material sequenced was blood. This TCR came from a man aged 25-45 years in good health.

The CDR3 bases are TGTGCCAGCAGCTCCCCGGATACGCAGTATTTT. Translation: CASSSPDTQYF. The gene calls are TRBV7-8 and TRBJ2-3; D call uncertain. Germline CDR1 SGHVS, CDR2 FQNEAQ. The CDR3 extends over 11 amino acids. The ends were cut back, 4 bases at V and 6 bases at J, with 5 bases in the middle.